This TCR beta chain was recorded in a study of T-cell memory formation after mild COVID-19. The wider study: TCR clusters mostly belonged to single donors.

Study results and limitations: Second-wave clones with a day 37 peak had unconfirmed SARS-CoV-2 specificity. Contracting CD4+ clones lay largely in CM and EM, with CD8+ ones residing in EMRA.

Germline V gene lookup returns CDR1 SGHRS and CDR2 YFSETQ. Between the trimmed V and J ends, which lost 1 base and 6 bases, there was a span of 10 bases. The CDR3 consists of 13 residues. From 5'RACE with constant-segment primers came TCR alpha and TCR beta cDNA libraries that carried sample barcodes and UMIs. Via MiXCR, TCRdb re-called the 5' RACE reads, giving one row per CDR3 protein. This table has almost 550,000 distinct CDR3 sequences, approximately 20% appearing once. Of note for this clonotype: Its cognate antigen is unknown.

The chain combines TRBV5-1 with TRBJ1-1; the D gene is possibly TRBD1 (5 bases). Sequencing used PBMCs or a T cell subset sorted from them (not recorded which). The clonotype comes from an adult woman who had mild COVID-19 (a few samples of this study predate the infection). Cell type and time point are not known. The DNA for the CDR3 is TGCGCCAGCAGCTTGACTTGGGGGTCTGAAGCTTTCTTT. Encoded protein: CASSLTWGSEAFF.